Presented here are 3 T cell receptor beta chains from one specimen sequenced in a study of T cells in Graves' hyperthyroidism and ophthalmopathy. Amplified TCR beta CDR3 regions came from RNA transcripts. A set of HTBI primers served as the primers for a first-round RT-PCR of the TCR CDR3. TCRdb re-analysed the multiplex PCR reads in MiXCR, keeping a single row per CDR3 protein. The sample records about 660,000 distinct CDR3 sequences, 45% being singletons. Sample: peripheral blood or thyroid tissue (not recorded which). The receptors here all came from an adult man with Graves' disease, either hyperthyroidism or ophthalmopathy (not recorded which).

This chain links TRBV7-9 with TRBJ2-5; D may be TRBD2 (5 bases). The CDR3 totals 16 residues. V lost 0 bases to trimming and J lost 5 bases, with 16 bases between them. From germline, CDR1 is SEHNR and CDR2 FQNEAQ (reference sequence). CDR3 sequence (DNA): TGTGCCAGCAGCTTAGCTAGAGGGATCAGCCTGGAGACCCAGTACTTC. It yields the protein CASSLARGISLETQYF.

The chain combines TRBV7-3 with TRBJ1-1; tentatively, D is TRBD1 (6 bases). Per the germline V gene, CDR1 is SGHTA and CDR2 is FQGTGA. The CDR3 runs 13 residues. V was clipped by 0 bases and J by 8 bases, with 10 bases between them. The CDR3 coding sequence is TGTGCCAGCAGCTTAACGTGGGGGGCAGAAGCTTTCTTT. It encodes CASSLTWGAEAFF.

This clonotype has more than one count but fewer than ten. The chain is built from TRBV6-5 and TRBJ1-2, with TRBD1 as a possible D gene (5 bases). With 0 bases removed from V and 6 bases from J, the gap between germline ends came to 11 bases. Germline CDR1 is MNHEY and CDR2 is SVGAGI. The CDR3 runs 14 residues. In DNA, the CDR3 is TGTGCCAGCAGTTACTCGCCGGGACTAGATGGCTACACCTTC. It is translated as CASSYSPGLDGYTF.